Below are 13 T cell receptor beta chains sequenced from a single sample in a study of shared T cell receptors in the human thymus. TCRdb's copy holds only in-frame clones and misses some; the assay was immunoSEQ multiplex PCR. This sample has about 540,000 clones, with 70% to 80% found just once. The sample also formed part of further work on human thymus T cells.

Sequencing was done on a sample of thymocytes. The receptor set was obtained from a boy under two years old with a congenital heart defect.

The chain combines TRBV21-1 with TRBJ2-1; the D call of TRBD1 is as the table states it, not checked on the DNA. TRBV21-1 constitutes a pseudogene. The CDR3 extends over 17 amino acids. Written as DNA, the CDR3 is TGTGCCAGCAGCAAACCCCCGACAGGGATACTCTACAATGAGCAGTTCTTC. Residues: CASSKPPTGILYNEQFF.

This chain joins TRBV4-3 and TRBJ2-2; D unclear. The CDR3 loop spans 14 amino acids. Germline CDR1 is LGHNA and CDR2 is YSLEER. V lost 0 bases and J 8 bases, leaving 10 bases between the germline ends. In DNA, the CDR3 is TGCGCCAGCAGCCAAGATCCAAGAGAGGGGGAGCTGTTTTTT. Translated: CASSQDPREGELFF.

This chain joins TRBV28 and TRBJ2-7, with TRBD2 identical over 10 bases. CDR3 size: 15 residues. V dropped 4 bases and J dropped 5; count of bases not matched to a gene: 8. From germline, CDR1 is MDHEN and CDR2 SYDVKM. The CDR3 loop is CASSSAGGDLDEQYF. The CDR3 nucleotides read TGTGCCAGCAGTTCAGCGGGGGGGGATCTCGACGAGCAGTACTTC.

To note about this clone: The identical CDR3 is also encoded by other nucleotide sequences in the sample. This rearrangement joins TRBV6-5 to TRBJ2-3, with TRBD2 matching 10 bases. The CDR3 sequence is 15 residues long. The germline V gene has CDR1 MNHEY and CDR2 SVGAGI. J was trimmed by 3 bases and V by 6 bases; bases with no gene match: 6. The CDR3 DNA reads TGTGCCAGCAGCCCTAGCGGGAGTGGAACAGATACGCAGTATTTT. Its translation is CASSPSGSGTDTQYF.

The V and J genes are TRBV6-1 and TRBJ1-3, with D possibly being TRBD1 (6 bases). The germline gives CDR1 MNHNS, CDR2 SASEGT. CDR3 size: 14 residues. With 1 base removed from V and 8 bases from J, the gap between germline ends came to 12 bases. The CDR3 protein is CASSEGRGWDTIYF. The CDR3 DNA is TGTGCCAGCAGTGAAGGCAGGGGTTGGGACACCATATATTTT.

This chain uses TRBV4-1 with TRBJ1-2; the match to TRBD1 covers 8 bases. Germline trimming cut 0 bases from V and 3 bases from J; bases unmatched to any gene: 3. The CDR3 loop spans 15 amino acids. CDR1 is MGHRA and CDR2 is YSYEKL in the germline V gene. CDR3 in amino acids: CASSQEHRGDYGYTF. The CDR3 bases are TGCGCCAGCAGCCAAGAACACAGGGGGGACTATGGCTACACCTTC.

The chain couples TRBV29-1 to TRBJ2-7, with 8 nucleotides matching TRBD1. The CDR3 extends over 13 amino acids. Germline CDR1 and CDR2: SQVTM and ANQGSEA. Trimming cost V 7 bases and J 2 bases; bases outside gene matches: 7. The CDR3 DNA sequence: TGCAGCGGTCCGGGACAGGATGCCTACGAGCAGTACTTC. Encoded protein: CSGPGQDAYEQYF.

The chain is built from TRBV14 and TRBJ2-5, with D maybe TRBD2 (5 bases). This CDR3 region has 14 residues. The germline V gene encodes CDR1 SGHDN and CDR2 FVKESK. The V end was cut by 2 bases, the J end by 0 bases, with 7 bases between. CDR3 protein: CASSQKADQETQYF. The CDR3 nucleotides are TGTGCCAGCAGCCAAAAAGCGGACCAAGAGACCCAGTACTTC.

The V gene is TRBV5-6, the J gene TRBJ2-1; 11 bases are shared with TRBD2. Germline CDR1 is SGHDT and CDR2 is YYEEEE. The CDR3 runs 15 residues. J gave up 5 bases and V 0 bases, and 1 base lay outside the gene matches. This chain's CDR3 is CASSLGLAGHNEQFF. The CDR3 DNA reads as TGTGCCAGCAGCTTGGGACTAGCGGGGCACAATGAGCAGTTCTTC.

The chain uses TRBV6-4 and TRBJ2-1; TRBD2 agrees at 13 bases. Germline V gene sequence: CDR1 MRHNA, CDR2 SNTAGT. The CDR3 is 17 amino acids. Unmatched junction bases numbered 7, after V lost 0 bases and J lost 8 bases. CDR3 region: CASSDSVTSGRRDEQFF. CDR3 bases: TGTGCCAGCAGTGACTCCGTGACTAGCGGGAGGAGGGATGAGCAGTTCTTC.

This clone has just a few counts. The rearrangement uses TRBV4-1 and TRBJ2-6, with D maybe TRBD2 (5 bases). This CDR3 spans 19 amino acids. Between the trimmed V and J ends, which lost 1 base and 0 bases, there was a span of 16 bases. Germline V lookup: CDR1 MGHRA, CDR2 YSYEKL. The CDR3: CASSQGGHSYRSGANVLTF. The CDR3 coding sequence is TGCGCCAGCAGCCAAGGAGGGCACAGCTACCGCTCTGGGGCCAACGTCCTGACTTTC.

This clone turned up a few times. The rearrangement links TRBV4-3 to TRBJ1-1, with a possible D match to TRBD1 (5 bases). The CDR3 consists of 17 residues. Trimming took off 3 bases at V and 1 base at J, with 18 bases between the two ends. The germline gives CDR1 LGHNA, CDR2 YSLEER. The CDR3 DNA reads TGCGCCAGCAGCCAGAGGAGGGGAACAGCGAGGAACACTGAAGCTTTCTTT. It yields the protein CASSQRRGTARNTEAFF.

This chain uses TRBV11-3 with TRBJ2-7; tentative D call: TRBD2 (6 bases). This CDR3 comprises 12 residues. Germline lookup yields CDR1 SGHNT and CDR2 YENEEA. Trimming stripped 4 bases from V and 9 bases from J, with 13 bases between. This chain's CDR3 is CASSSPGEAQYF. The CDR3 coding sequence is TGTGCCAGCAGCTCCCCGGGGGAAGCGCAGTACTTC.